This T cell receptor (beta chain) was captured by sequencing in a study of cytomegalovirus exposure and HLA in healthy donors. The junction had 11 bases not matched to a gene; V was cut back by 6 bases and J by 8 bases. Germline-derived CDR1 and CDR2 are MNHEY and SVGAGI. This CDR3 comprises 14 residues. Primers for the PCR totalled 60 Vbeta and 13 Jbeta. Using immunoSEQ multiplex PCR, the repertoire was profiled, and TCRdb retains in-frame clones only, with some absent. Here the sample table reports 150,000 or so clones. The receptor was isolated from a woman in her sixties in good health and CMV-seronegative. The specimen sequenced was PBMCs. The chain carries TRBV6-5 and TRBJ2-7, with TRBD1 matching over 9 bases. The CDR3 loop is CASSIAVDRGKQYF. In nucleotides, the CDR3 is TGTGCCAGCAGCATCGCCGTGGACAGGGGAAAGCAGTACTTC.